This TCR beta chain came from a study of blood T cell repertoires in COVID-19. In the study overall: Whether acute or convalescent, the COVID-19 samples came from the United States, Italy and Spain. In each case, the material was cDNA or gDNA derived from T cells, B-cell-depleted T cells, or PBMCs.

Authors' processing steps: Amplifying reference gene primers gave estimates of nucleated cell counts. The assay was immunoSEQ multiplex PCR, and TCRdb's table has in-frame clones only and misses some. V, J and clone size derive from that table, while D and trimming were established from the DNA sequence. The sample holds around 64,000 clones, about 90% seen once. Trimming took off 1 base at V and 6 bases at J, with 7 bases between the two ends. This CDR3 has 12 residues. Germline CDR1 LGHNT, CDR2 FRNRAP. The chain combines TRBV12-5 with TRBJ2-7; D possibly corresponds to TRBD1 (5 bases). This sequence was found in a man older than 75 in a cohort sampled during active COVID-19. Specimen: peripheral blood. CDR3: CASGLAGIEQYF. Here the CDR3 DNA reads TGTGCTAGTGGTTTGGCAGGGATCGAGCAGTACTTC.